The rows below give T cell receptor beta chains drawn from one sample of a study of cytomegalovirus exposure and HLA in healthy donors. Assay: immunoSEQ multiplex PCR; the TCRdb copy retains only in-frame clones and omits some. The table lists 55,000 to 65,000 clones, roughly three quarters of them singletons. The sequencing sample was made of PBMCs. The receptors originated from a woman in her twenties or thirties in good health and CMV-seronegative. Both conserved end residues are part of each CDR3. D genes are given only for firm matches. Clone size is given for some rows only: seen once, a few or many times, or a class if the clone is expanded.

cdr3_nt: TGTGCCAGCAGCGCTCCAGGGTTAGGGGTGAGCCAGACCCAGTACTTC
cdr3_aa: CASSAPGLGVSQTQYF
v_call: TRBV5-5
d_call: -
j_call: TRBJ2-5
clone_size: -

cdr3_nt: TGTGCCAGCAGTTTATTAAACACTGAAGCTTTCTTT
cdr3_aa: CASSLLNTEAFF
v_call: TRBV28
d_call: -
j_call: TRBJ1-1
clone_size: once

cdr3_nt: TGCGCCAGCAGCTTCGGCCGGACTAGCGGGAGCAATGAGCAGTTCTTC
cdr3_aa: CASSFGRTSGSNEQFF
v_call: TRBV5-1
d_call: TRBD2
j_call: TRBJ2-1
clone_size: -

cdr3_nt: TGTGCCAGCAACCCTCGGCGGGGAGGAGGCTACACCTTC
cdr3_aa: CASNPRRGGGYTF
v_call: TRBV7-2
d_call: -
j_call: TRBJ1-2
clone_size: -

cdr3_nt: TGTGCCAGCAGCTCTGCCGGGACTAGCGAAAACAATGAGCAGTTCTTC
cdr3_aa: CASSSAGTSENNEQFF
v_call: TRBV5-6
d_call: TRBD2
j_call: TRBJ2-1
clone_size: -

cdr3_nt: TGTGCCAGCAGTTCGAGGGGGCCGTCCTACGAGCAGTACTTC
cdr3_aa: CASSSRGPSYEQYF
v_call: TRBV27
d_call: TRBD1
j_call: TRBJ2-7
clone_size: -

cdr3_nt: TGTGCCAGCAGTGTTGTGGCATCAACTAATGAAAAACTGTTTTTT
cdr3_aa: CASSVVASTNEKLFF
v_call: TRBV6-1
d_call: -
j_call: TRBJ1-4
clone_size: -

cdr3_nt: TGTGCCTGGAGTGGCCGGGGGTTCATTAGTATCGAAAAACTGTTTTTT
cdr3_aa: CAWSGRGFISIEKLFF
v_call: TRBV30
d_call: -
j_call: TRBJ1-4
clone_size: -

cdr3_nt: TGTGCCAGCAGTTTCGACAGGGAACCTCAGGAAAACACTGAAGCTTTCTTT
cdr3_aa: CASSFDREPQENTEAFF
v_call: TRBV2
d_call: TRBD1
j_call: TRBJ1-1
clone_size: -

cdr3_nt: TGTGCCAGCAAAAAAACAGGGGGCAATCAGCCCCAGCATTTT
cdr3_aa: CASKKTGGNQPQHF
v_call: TRBV27
d_call: TRBD1
j_call: TRBJ1-5
clone_size: -

cdr3_nt: TGTGCCAGCAGCTTAGAAGGTGGAGGGAACAATGAGCAGTTCTTC
cdr3_aa: CASSLEGGGNNEQFF
v_call: TRBV11-3
d_call: -
j_call: TRBJ2-1
clone_size: -

cdr3_nt: TGTGCCAGCAGGGTCGGGGGGGCTCGGTACGAGCAGTACTTC
cdr3_aa: CASRVGGARYEQYF
v_call: TRBV28
d_call: TRBD2
j_call: TRBJ2-7
clone_size: -

cdr3_nt: TGTGCCAGCAGCGACCGGGACAGGGGGAAGACCCAGTACTTC
cdr3_aa: CASSDRDRGKTQYF
v_call: TRBV7-2
d_call: TRBD1
j_call: TRBJ2-5
clone_size: -

cdr3_nt: TGCGCCAGCAGCCAAGAGATGGCGAGGCAAAACTATGGCTACACCTTC
cdr3_aa: CASSQEMARQNYGYTF
v_call: TRBV4-1
d_call: -
j_call: TRBJ1-2
clone_size: -

cdr3_nt: TGCGCCAGCAGGGCCCCTTTGAAGAACACTGAAGCTTTCTTT
cdr3_aa: CASRAPLKNTEAFF
v_call: TRBV4-1
d_call: -
j_call: TRBJ1-1
clone_size: -

cdr3_nt: TGTGCCAGCAGCTCCCCCTTCAGTAGCGGGTCAGAGACCCAGTACTTC
cdr3_aa: CASSSPFSSGSETQYF
v_call: TRBV7-8
d_call: TRBD2
j_call: TRBJ2-5
clone_size: few

cdr3_nt: TGTGCCAGCAGCGTTGATACAGGGTTAGAGACCCAGTACTTC
cdr3_aa: CASSVDTGLETQYF
v_call: TRBV9
d_call: -
j_call: TRBJ2-5
clone_size: -

cdr3_nt: TGTGCCAGCAACTTACAGGGGTTATCTAATGAAAAACTGTTTTTT
cdr3_aa: CASNLQGLSNEKLFF
v_call: TRBV6-1
d_call: TRBD1
j_call: TRBJ1-4
clone_size: -

cdr3_nt: TGTGCCAGCAGTGAGGGGCGACTCCCCACTGAAGCTTTCTTT
cdr3_aa: CASSEGRLPTEAFF
v_call: TRBV6-1
d_call: -
j_call: TRBJ1-1
clone_size: -

cdr3_nt: TGTGCCAGCAGCCAAGCCTCTCGGGTGTCTAATGAAAAACTGTTTTTT
cdr3_aa: CASSQASRVSNEKLFF
v_call: TRBV4-2
d_call: -
j_call: TRBJ1-4
clone_size: -

cdr3_nt: TGTGCCAGCTTCCGAGGGGGATTGACTACCGGGGAGCTGTTTTTT
cdr3_aa: CASFRGGLTTGELFF
v_call: TRBV7-8
d_call: -
j_call: TRBJ2-2
clone_size: -

cdr3_nt: TGCGCCAGCAGCCTTGCCGACAGGGCGGGTACTGAAGCTTTCTTT
cdr3_aa: CASSLADRAGTEAFF
v_call: TRBV5-1
d_call: TRBD1
j_call: TRBJ1-1
clone_size: -

cdr3_nt: TGTGCCTGGGAGAAAGGATCCGGAGGGGAAAAACTGTTTTTT
cdr3_aa: CAWEKGSGGEKLFF
v_call: TRBV30
d_call: -
j_call: TRBJ1-4
clone_size: -

cdr3_nt: TGTGCCAGCAGCCCGACAGGGACTGGCTATGGCTACACCTTC
cdr3_aa: CASSPTGTGYGYTF
v_call: TRBV27
d_call: TRBD1
j_call: TRBJ1-2
clone_size: once

cdr3_nt: TGTGCCAGCAGTCAGAGGAAGACTGAAGCTTTCTTT
cdr3_aa: CASSQRKTEAFF
v_call: TRBV27
d_call: -
j_call: TRBJ1-1
clone_size: -

cdr3_nt: TGTGCCAGCGGGGGAGGGACATACAATGAGCAGTTCTTC
cdr3_aa: CASGGGTYNEQFF
v_call: TRBV6-6
d_call: -
j_call: TRBJ2-1
clone_size: few

cdr3_nt: TGTGCCATCAGTGCGGTACAGTCTAGCACAGATACGCAGTATTTT
cdr3_aa: CAISAVQSSTDTQYF
v_call: TRBV10-3
d_call: -
j_call: TRBJ2-3
clone_size: -

cdr3_nt: TGCGCCAGCAGCGGGAGGGACCGAGTTCAAGGGAAGAGGGGCTACACCTTC
cdr3_aa: CASSGRDRVQGKRGYTF
v_call: TRBV5-1
d_call: -
j_call: TRBJ1-2
clone_size: -

cdr3_nt: TGTGCCAGCAGTGAAGCGTCCCAGGGGACTGAAGCTTTCTTT
cdr3_aa: CASSEASQGTEAFF
v_call: TRBV2
d_call: -
j_call: TRBJ1-1
clone_size: once

cdr3_nt: TGCGCCAGCAGCTCCGTGGGGGGTAGCACCCAAGAGACCCAGTACTTC
cdr3_aa: CASSSVGGSTQETQYF
v_call: TRBV5-1
d_call: -
j_call: TRBJ2-5
clone_size: -

cdr3_nt: TGCGCCAGCAGCCAGACTAGCGGGAGAGGGGAGCAGTTCTTC
cdr3_aa: CASSQTSGRGEQFF
v_call: TRBV4-3
d_call: TRBD2
j_call: TRBJ2-1
clone_size: -

cdr3_nt: TGTGCCAGCAGCTGGCAAGCGGGGGGCAGAGATGAGCAGTTCTTC
cdr3_aa: CASSWQAGGRDEQFF
v_call: TRBV11-2
d_call: TRBD2
j_call: TRBJ2-1
clone_size: -

cdr3_nt: TGTGCCAGCGCCCCGGGAGGGGATGGTGAGCAGTTCTTC
cdr3_aa: CASAPGGDGEQFF
v_call: TRBV6-6
d_call: TRBD2
j_call: TRBJ2-1
clone_size: -

cdr3_nt: TGTGCCAGCAGCTTAGTAGCGGGAGCGTACAATGAGCAGTTCTTC
cdr3_aa: CASSLVAGAYNEQFF
v_call: TRBV7-2
d_call: TRBD2
j_call: TRBJ2-1
clone_size: few

cdr3_nt: TGTGCCAGCGGTAGCGGGAGGAGTGGAGAGACCCAGTACTTC
cdr3_aa: CASGSGRSGETQYF
v_call: TRBV25-1
d_call: TRBD2
j_call: TRBJ2-5
clone_size: -

cdr3_nt: TGTGCCATCGGGACTAGCGGAGACAATGAGCAGTTCTTC
cdr3_aa: CAIGTSGDNEQFF
v_call: TRBV10-3
d_call: TRBD2
j_call: TRBJ2-1
clone_size: once

cdr3_nt: TGCGCCAGCAGCCAAGTGTCAGAAAACACTGAAGCTTTCTTT
cdr3_aa: CASSQVSENTEAFF
v_call: TRBV4-3
d_call: -
j_call: TRBJ1-1
clone_size: few

cdr3_nt: TGTGCCACCAGCAGAGGGACAGGGGGTAATGAAAAACTGTTTTTT
cdr3_aa: CATSRGTGGNEKLFF
v_call: TRBV15
d_call: TRBD1
j_call: TRBJ1-4
clone_size: -

cdr3_nt: TGTGCCAGCAGTGAAGAGGACAACCTTTCAATCATTCAGTACTTC
cdr3_aa: CASSEEDNLSIIQYF
v_call: TRBV6-1
d_call: -
j_call: TRBJ2-4
clone_size: -

cdr3_nt: TGTGCCAGCAGCTTAGGAACGGGAATTAATGAAAAACTGTTTTTT
cdr3_aa: CASSLGTGINEKLFF
v_call: TRBV11-2
d_call: -
j_call: TRBJ1-4
clone_size: -

cdr3_nt: TGTGCCAGCAGCCAAGATCTGGGGAGTACTATCGAGGAAGCTTTCTTT
cdr3_aa: CASSQDLGSTIEEAFF
v_call: TRBV14
d_call: -
j_call: TRBJ1-1
clone_size: -

cdr3_nt: TGCGCCAGCAGCCAAGACACAGGGGGTGGGTATGGCTACACCTTC
cdr3_aa: CASSQDTGGGYGYTF
v_call: TRBV4-3
d_call: TRBD1
j_call: TRBJ1-2
clone_size: -

cdr3_nt: TGTGCCAGCAGCGTACAGGGGGCCGTGGGCTCACCCCTCCACTTT
cdr3_aa: CASSVQGAVGSPLHF
v_call: TRBV9
d_call: TRBD1
j_call: TRBJ1-6
clone_size: -

cdr3_nt: TGCGCCAGCAGCCAAGAACCTCAGGGGCGATCCCGCTACGAGCAGTACTTC
cdr3_aa: CASSQEPQGRSRYEQYF
v_call: TRBV4-1
d_call: -
j_call: TRBJ2-7
clone_size: -

cdr3_nt: TGTGCCTGGTTCCGGGACAGGGAGGGAGAAGGGGCTTTCTTT
cdr3_aa: CAWFRDREGEGAFF
v_call: TRBV30
d_call: TRBD1
j_call: TRBJ1-1
clone_size: -

cdr3_nt: TGTGCCAGCCACCGGGTCCTTAATGAAAAACTGTTTTTT
cdr3_aa: CASHRVLNEKLFF
v_call: TRBV6-1
d_call: -
j_call: TRBJ1-4
clone_size: -

cdr3_nt: TGTGCCAGCAGTAAAGACAGTTTTAATAATTCACCCCTCCACTTT
cdr3_aa: CASSKDSFNNSPLHF
v_call: TRBV6-5
d_call: -
j_call: TRBJ1-6
clone_size: -

cdr3_nt: TGCGCCAGCAGCACGGGACAGACCAGCGGAGCGAACACTGAAGCTTTCTTT
cdr3_aa: CASSTGQTSGANTEAFF
v_call: TRBV5-1
d_call: TRBD1
j_call: TRBJ1-1
clone_size: -

cdr3_nt: TGTGCCAGCAGCTTTTTCGCCGGGGAGCTGTTTTTT
cdr3_aa: CASSFFAGELFF
v_call: TRBV7-2
d_call: -
j_call: TRBJ2-2
clone_size: few

cdr3_nt: TGTGCCAGCAGCCTCCCAGGGGGCGTAGTCACTGAAGCTTTCTTT
cdr3_aa: CASSLPGGVVTEAFF
v_call: TRBV11-3
d_call: TRBD1
j_call: TRBJ1-1
clone_size: -

cdr3_nt: TGTGCCAGCAGCCAAGTCGCGGGACAGGGAACCCTGCGCTCTGGAAACACCATATATTTT
cdr3_aa: CASSQVAGQGTLRSGNTIYF
v_call: TRBV14
d_call: TRBD1
j_call: TRBJ1-3
clone_size: -